What follows describes a single T cell receptor beta chain. Its specificity is not known. Primers included in the PCR were 60 Vbeta and 13 Jbeta primers. Method: immunoSEQ multiplex PCR; TCRdb's copy keeps in-frame clones and lacks some. The repertoire holds approximately 170,000 clones, with about four fifths as singletons. The CDR3 runs 11 residues. These data originate in a study of cytomegalovirus exposure and HLA in healthy donors. The wider study: Within the Caucasian-associated ancestry cluster were under 85% of the 350 to 400 genotyped donors.

Study conclusions and caveats: Three chains tied to CMV proved CMV antigen-specific in vitro. HLA alleles were associated with fewer than 20,000 TCR beta sequences in a later analysis at 0.05 false discovery rate.

The specimen sequenced was PBMCs. The chain combines TRBV21-1 with TRBJ1-1; TRBD1, as called in the table, went unchecked against the DNA. TRBV21-1 is noted as a pseudogene. The TCR comes from a male donor in good health and CMV-seropositive. This chain's CDR3 is CASDGQGEAFF. DNA for the CDR3: TGTGCCAGCGACGGACAGGGGGAAGCTTTCTTT.